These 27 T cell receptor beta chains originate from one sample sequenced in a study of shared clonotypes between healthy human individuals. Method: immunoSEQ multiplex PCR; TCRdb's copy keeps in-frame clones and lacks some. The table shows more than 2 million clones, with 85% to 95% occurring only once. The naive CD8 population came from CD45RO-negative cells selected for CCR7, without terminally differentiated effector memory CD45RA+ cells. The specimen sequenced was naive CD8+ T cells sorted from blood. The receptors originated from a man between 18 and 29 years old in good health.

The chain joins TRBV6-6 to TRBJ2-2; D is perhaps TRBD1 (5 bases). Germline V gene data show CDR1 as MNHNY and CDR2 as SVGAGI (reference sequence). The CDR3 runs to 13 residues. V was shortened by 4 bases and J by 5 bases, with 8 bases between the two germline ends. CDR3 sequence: CASSLTGTGELFF. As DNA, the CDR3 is TGTGCCAGCAGTTTAACAGGAACCGGGGAGCTGTTTTTT.

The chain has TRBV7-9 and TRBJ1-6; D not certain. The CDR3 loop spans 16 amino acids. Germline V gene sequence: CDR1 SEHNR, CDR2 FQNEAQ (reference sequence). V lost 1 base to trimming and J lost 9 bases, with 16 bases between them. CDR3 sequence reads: CASSLGRPHGPSPLHF. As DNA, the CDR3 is TGTGCCAGCAGCTTAGGCAGGCCGCACGGCCCTTCACCCCTCCACTTT.

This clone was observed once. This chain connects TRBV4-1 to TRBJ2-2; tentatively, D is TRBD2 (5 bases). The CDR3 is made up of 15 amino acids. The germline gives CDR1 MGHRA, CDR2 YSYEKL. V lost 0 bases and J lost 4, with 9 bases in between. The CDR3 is CASSQDGGSTGELFF. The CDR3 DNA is TGCGCCAGCAGCCAAGACGGTGGGAGCACCGGGGAGCTGTTTTTT.

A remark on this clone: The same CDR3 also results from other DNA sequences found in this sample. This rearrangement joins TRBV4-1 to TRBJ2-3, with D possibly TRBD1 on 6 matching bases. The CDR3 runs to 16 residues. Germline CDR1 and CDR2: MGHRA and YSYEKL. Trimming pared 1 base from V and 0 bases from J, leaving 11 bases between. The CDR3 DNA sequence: TGCGCCAGCAGCCAAGTAGGGGGATATAGCACAGATACGCAGTATTTT. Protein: CASSQVGGYSTDTQYF.

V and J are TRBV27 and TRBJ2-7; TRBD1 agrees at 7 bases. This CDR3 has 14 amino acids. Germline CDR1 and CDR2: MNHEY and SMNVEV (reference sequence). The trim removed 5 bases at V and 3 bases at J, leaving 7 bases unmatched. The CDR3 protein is CASSPQGEGYEQYF. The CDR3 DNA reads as TGTGCCAGCAGTCCCCAGGGGGAAGGCTACGAGCAGTACTTC.

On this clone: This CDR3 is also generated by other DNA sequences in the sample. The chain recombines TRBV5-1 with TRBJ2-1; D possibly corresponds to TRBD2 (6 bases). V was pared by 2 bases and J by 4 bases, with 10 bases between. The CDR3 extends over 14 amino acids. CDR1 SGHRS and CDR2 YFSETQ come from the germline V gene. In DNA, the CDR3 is TGCGCCAGCAGCTTAAGACTAGATTACAATGAGCAGTTCTTC. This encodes CASSLRLDYNEQFF.

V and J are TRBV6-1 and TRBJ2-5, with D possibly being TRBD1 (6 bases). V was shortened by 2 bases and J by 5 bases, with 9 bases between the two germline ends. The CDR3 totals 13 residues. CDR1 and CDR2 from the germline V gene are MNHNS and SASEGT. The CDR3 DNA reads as TGTGCCAGCAGTGAATGGACAGTCGAGACCCAGTACTTC. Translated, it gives CASSEWTVETQYF.

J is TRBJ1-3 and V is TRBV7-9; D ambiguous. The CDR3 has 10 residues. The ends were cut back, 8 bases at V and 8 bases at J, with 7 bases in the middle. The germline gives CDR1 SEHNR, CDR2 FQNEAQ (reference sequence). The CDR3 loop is CASYEDTIYF. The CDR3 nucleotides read TGTGCCAGCTATGAAGACACCATATATTTT.

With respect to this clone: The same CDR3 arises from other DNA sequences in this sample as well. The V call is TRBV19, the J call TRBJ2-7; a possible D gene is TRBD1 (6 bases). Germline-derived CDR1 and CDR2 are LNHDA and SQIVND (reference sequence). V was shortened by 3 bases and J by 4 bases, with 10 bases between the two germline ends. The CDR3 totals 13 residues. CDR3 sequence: CASSIDRNYEQYF. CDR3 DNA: TGTGCCAGTAGTATCGACAGGAATTACGAGCAGTACTTC.

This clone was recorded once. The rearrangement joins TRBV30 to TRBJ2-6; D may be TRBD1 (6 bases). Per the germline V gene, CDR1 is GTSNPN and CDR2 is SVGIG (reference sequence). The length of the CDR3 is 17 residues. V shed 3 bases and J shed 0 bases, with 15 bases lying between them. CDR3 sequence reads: CAWSSGTWISGANVLTF. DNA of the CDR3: TGTGCCTGGAGCTCTGGGACATGGATCTCTGGGGCCAACGTCCTGACTTTC.

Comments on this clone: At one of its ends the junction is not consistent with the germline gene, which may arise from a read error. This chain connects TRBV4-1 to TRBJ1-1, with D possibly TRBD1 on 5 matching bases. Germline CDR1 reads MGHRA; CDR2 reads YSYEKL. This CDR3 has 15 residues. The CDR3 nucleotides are TGCGCCAGCAGCCAAGATCTGGCAGGGAGGACTGTAGCTTTCTTT. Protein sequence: CASSQDLAGRTVAFF.

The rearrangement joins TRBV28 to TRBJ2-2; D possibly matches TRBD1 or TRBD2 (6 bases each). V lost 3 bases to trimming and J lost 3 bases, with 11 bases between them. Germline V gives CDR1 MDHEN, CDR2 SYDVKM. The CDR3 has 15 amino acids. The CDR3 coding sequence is TGTGCCAGCAGTTTTGGAGGGGGAGACACCGGGGAGCTGTTTTTT. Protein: CASSFGGGDTGELFF.

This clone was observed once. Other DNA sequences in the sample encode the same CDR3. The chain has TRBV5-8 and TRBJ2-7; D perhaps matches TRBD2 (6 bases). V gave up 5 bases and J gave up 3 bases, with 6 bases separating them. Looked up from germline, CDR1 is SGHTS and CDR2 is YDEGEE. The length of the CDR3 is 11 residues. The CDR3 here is CASRRDYEQYF. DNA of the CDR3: TGTGCCAGCAGGCGGGACTACGAGCAGTACTTC.

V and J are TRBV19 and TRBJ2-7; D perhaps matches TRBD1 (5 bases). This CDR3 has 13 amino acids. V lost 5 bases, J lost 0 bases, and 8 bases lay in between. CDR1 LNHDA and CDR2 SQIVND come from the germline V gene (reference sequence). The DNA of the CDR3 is TGTGCCAGTAGTGACAGCAGCTCCTACGAGCAGTACTTC. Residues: CASSDSSSYEQYF.

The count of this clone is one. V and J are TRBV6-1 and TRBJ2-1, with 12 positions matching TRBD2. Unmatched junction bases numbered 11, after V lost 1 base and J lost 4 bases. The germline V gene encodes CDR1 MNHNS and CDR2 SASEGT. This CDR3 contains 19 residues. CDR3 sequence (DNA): TGTGCCAGCAGTGAAGTCCGGCTAGCGGGAGGGCCGGGTTACAATGAGCAGTTCTTC. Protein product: CASSEVRLAGGPGYNEQFF.

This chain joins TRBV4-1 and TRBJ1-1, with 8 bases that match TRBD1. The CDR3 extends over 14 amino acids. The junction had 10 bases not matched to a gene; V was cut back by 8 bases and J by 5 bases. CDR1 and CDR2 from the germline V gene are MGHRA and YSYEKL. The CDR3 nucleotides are TGCGCCAGCTCGGAACAGGGGGGGAGGACTGAAGCTTTCTTT. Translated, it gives CASSEQGGRTEAFF.

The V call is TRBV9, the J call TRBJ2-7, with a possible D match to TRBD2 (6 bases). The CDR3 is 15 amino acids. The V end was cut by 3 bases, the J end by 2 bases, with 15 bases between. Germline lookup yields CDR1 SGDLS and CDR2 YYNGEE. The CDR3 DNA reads TGTGCCAGCAGCGCGGGGACTGTCCAGACCTACGAGCAGTACTTC. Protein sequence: CASSAGTVQTYEQYF.

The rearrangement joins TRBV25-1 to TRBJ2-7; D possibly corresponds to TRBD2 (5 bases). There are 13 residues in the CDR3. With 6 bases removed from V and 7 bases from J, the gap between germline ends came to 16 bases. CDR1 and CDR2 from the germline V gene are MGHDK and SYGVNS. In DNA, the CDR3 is TGTGCCAGCAGCCTAAAATTGGGAGTGGAGCAGTACTTC. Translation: CASSLKLGVEQYF.

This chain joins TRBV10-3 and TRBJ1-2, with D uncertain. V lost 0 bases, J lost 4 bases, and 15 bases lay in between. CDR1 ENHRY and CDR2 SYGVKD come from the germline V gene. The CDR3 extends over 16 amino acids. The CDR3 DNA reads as TGTGCCATCAGTGAGTCGCTGGCGGGAGATCTCTATGGCTACACCTTC. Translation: CAISESLAGDLYGYTF.

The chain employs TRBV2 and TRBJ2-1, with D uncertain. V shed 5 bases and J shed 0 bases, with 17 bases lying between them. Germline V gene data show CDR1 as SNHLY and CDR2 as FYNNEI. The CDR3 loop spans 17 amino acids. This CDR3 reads CASSLPGRKSSYNEQFF. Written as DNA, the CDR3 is TGTGCCAGCAGTTTACCCGGCCGAAAGAGCTCCTACAATGAGCAGTTCTTC.

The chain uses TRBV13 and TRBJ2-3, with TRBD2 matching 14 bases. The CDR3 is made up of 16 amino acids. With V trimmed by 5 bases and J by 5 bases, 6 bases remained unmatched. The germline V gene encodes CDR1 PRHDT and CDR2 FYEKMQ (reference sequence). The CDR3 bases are TGTGCCAGCAGCCAGGGACTAGCGGGAGTGATAGATACGCAGTATTTT. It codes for CASSQGLAGVIDTQYF. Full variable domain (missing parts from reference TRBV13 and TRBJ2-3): AAGVIQSPRHLIKEKRETATLKCYPIPRHDTVYWYQQGPGQDPQFLISFYEKMQSDKGSIPDRFSAQQFSDYHSELNMSSLELGDSALYFCASSQGLAGVIDTQYFGPGTRLTVL.

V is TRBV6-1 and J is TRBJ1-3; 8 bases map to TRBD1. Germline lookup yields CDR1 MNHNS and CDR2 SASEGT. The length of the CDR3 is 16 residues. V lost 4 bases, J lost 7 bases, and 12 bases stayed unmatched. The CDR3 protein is CASSVDAGTGWNTIYF. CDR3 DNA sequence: TGTGCCAGCAGTGTTGACGCCGGGACAGGATGGAACACCATATATTTT.

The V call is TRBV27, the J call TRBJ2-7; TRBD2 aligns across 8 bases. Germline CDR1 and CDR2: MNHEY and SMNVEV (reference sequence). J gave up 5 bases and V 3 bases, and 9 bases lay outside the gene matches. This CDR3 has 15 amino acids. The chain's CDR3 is CASSLGAGGRHEQYF. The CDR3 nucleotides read TGTGCCAGCAGTTTGGGGGCGGGGGGTAGGCACGAGCAGTACTTC.

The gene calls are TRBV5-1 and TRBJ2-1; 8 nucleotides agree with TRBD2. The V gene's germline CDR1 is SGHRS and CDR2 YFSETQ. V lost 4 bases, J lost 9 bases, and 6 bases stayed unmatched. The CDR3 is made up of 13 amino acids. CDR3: CASSPGGYGEQFF. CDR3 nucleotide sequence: TGCGCCAGCAGCCCGGGGGGGTATGGTGAGCAGTTCTTC. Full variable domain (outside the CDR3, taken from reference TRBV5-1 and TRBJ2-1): KAGVTQTPRYLIKTRGQQVTLSCSPISGHRSVSWYQQTPGQGLQFLFEYFSETQRNKGNFPGRFSGRQFSNSRSEMNVSTLELGDSALYLCASSPGGYGEQFFGPGTRLTVL.

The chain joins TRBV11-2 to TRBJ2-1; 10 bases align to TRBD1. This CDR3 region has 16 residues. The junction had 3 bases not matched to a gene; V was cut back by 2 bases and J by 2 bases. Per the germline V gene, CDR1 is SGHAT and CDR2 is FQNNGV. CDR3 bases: TGTGCCAGCAGCTTATTCGGACAGGGGGCCTACAATGAGCAGTTCTTC. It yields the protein CASSLFGQGAYNEQFF.

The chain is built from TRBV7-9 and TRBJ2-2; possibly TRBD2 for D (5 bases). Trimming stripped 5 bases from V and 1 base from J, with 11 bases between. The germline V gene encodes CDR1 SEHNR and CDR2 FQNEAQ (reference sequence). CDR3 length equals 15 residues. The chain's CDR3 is CASSPGSGNTGELFF. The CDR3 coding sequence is TGTGCCAGCAGCCCTGGCAGCGGGAACACCGGGGAGCTGTTTTTT.

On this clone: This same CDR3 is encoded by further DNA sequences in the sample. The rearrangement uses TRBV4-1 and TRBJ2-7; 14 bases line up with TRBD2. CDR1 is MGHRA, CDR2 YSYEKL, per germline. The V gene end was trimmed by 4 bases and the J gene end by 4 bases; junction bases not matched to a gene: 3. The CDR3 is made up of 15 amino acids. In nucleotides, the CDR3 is TGCGCCAGCAGCCGACTAGCGGGGGGGCCGTACGAGCAGTACTTC. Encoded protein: CASSRLAGGPYEQYF.